This T cell receptor (beta chain) came from a study of patients and donors after allogeneic stem cell transplantation. TCRdb redid the calling of the RT-PCR reads with MiXCR, one entry per CDR3 protein. The sample shows about 960,000 distinct CDR3 sequences, roughly 18% of them seen only once. At least ten counts were recorded for this clonotype. Germline V CDR1 and CDR2: ENHRY, SYGVKD. The CDR3 has 13 residues. The V segment lost 9 bases and the J segment 3 bases; nucleotides outside the gene matches: 3. The V call is TRBV10-3, the J call TRBJ2-1; 9 bases are a match to TRBD2. The sequencing input was blood, either unsorted or a sorted T cell fraction (not recorded which). This TCR came from a human donor who was either an allogeneic HSCT recipient or a stem cell or donor lymphocyte infusion donor (not recorded which). It is not recorded whose cells these are; they may come from a transplant donor. CDR3 in DNA: TGTGCCATAGCGGGAGGCAACTACAATGAGCAGTTCTTC. Translation gives CAIAGGNYNEQFF.